This entry is about one T cell receptor (beta chain). Its antigen is unidentified. This sample stems from a study of persistence of HIV-infected CD4 T cells. Per the germline V gene, CDR1 is SGDLS and CDR2 is YYNGEE. With 6 bases removed from V and 9 bases from J, the gap between germline ends came to 4 bases. This CDR3 is 9 amino acids long. Cells were stimulated with CMV-infected fibroblast lysates at about 9.4 ug/mL. CD4+ T cells upregulating both CD40 ligand and CD69 were sorted as responding cells. Undetectable plasma HIV-1 RNA below 50 copies/mL lasted at least 4 years. Sequencing used immunoSEQ version 4 in survey mode. Template was genomic DNA at 10 ng/uL, with up to about 1 ug used per sample. This table comes from immunoSEQ multiplex PCR, and its TCRdb copy is limited to in-frame clones, with some not included. The table shows under 20,000 clones, with around 82% occurring only once.

The TCR comes from an adult man with HIV who was CMV-seropositive. Sequenced material: CD4+ T cells sorted from PBMCs after approximately 18-hour stimulation, taken from a patient who received antiretroviral therapy. This chain joins TRBV9 and TRBJ1-5; D not resolved. CDR3 bases: TGTGCCAGCACCGGGCCCCAGCATTTT. Residues: CASTGPQHF.